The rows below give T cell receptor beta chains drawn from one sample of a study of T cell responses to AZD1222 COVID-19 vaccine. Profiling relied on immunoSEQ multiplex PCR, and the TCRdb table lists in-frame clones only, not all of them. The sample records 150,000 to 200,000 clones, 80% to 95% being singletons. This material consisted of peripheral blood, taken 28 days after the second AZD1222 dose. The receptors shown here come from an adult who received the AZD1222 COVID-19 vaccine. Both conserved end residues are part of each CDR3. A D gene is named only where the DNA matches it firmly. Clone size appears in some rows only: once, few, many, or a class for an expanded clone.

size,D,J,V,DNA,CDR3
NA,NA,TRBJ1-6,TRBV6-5,TGTGCCAGCAGAGACAGTTTATATAATTCACCCCTCCACTTT,CASRDSLYNSPLHF
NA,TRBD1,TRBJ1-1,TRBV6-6,TGTGCCAGCAGAGGGGGACAGCAAGAAGCTTTCTTT,CASRGGQQEAFF
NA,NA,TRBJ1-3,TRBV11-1,TGTGCCAGCAGCCCGTGGGTCAATCCTGGAAACACCATATATTTT,CASSPWVNPGNTIYF
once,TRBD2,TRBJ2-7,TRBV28,TGTGCCAGCAGTTCTACGGGACTAGCGGGAACCGAGCAGTACTTC,CASSSTGLAGTEQYF
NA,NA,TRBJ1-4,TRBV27,TGTGCCAGCAGTTTGATTACAGGGACTAATGAAAAACTGTTTTTT,CASSLITGTNEKLFF
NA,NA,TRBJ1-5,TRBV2,TGTGCCAGCAGAGGACCTAATCAGCCCCAGCATTTT,CASRGPNQPQHF
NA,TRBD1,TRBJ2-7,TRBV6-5,TGTGCCAGCAGCCTAGGGGGCGCCGGTTCCGAGCAGTACTTC,CASSLGGAGSEQYF
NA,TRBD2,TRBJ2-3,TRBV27,TGTGCCAGCAGTTACCGGGAGGGCGTAACAGATACGCAGTATTTT,CASSYREGVTDTQYF
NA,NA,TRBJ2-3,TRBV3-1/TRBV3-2,TGTGCCAGCAGCCAACTATGGACACCCCATACGCAGTATTTT,CASSQLWTPHTQYF
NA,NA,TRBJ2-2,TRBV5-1,TGCGCCAGCAGCTTGGGAGGGCCGAAGGGGGAGCTGTTTTTT,CASSLGGPKGELFF
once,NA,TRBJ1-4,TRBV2,TGTGCCAGCACCCTCAACCAGGTTAATGAAAAACTGTTTTTT,CASTLNQVNEKLFF
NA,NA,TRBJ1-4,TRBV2,TGTGCCAGCAAAAACACCCATTCTAATGAAAAACTGTTTTTT,CASKNTHSNEKLFF
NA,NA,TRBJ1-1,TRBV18,TGTGCCAGCTCACCAGCGGGGCAGGGCACTGAAGCTTTCTTT,CASSPAGQGTEAFF
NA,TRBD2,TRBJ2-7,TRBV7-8,TGTGCCAGCAGCTTACCCCCATGGGCTAGCGGAACGATCTCCTACGAGCAGTACTTC,CASSLPPWASGTISYEQYF
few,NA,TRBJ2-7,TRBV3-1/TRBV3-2,TGTGCCAGCAGCCAAGCTCCTAGCCCGAGCTACGAGCAGTACTTC,CASSQAPSPSYEQYF
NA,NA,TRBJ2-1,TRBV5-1,TGCGCCAGCAGCTCGGAAAGGACGCACAATGAGCAGTTCTTC,CASSSERTHNEQFF
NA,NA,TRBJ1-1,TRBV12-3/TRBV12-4,TGTGCCAGCAGCCCTATTTCTTTGGGTGAAGCTTTCTTT,CASSPISLGEAFF
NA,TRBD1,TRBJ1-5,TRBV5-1,TGCGCCAGCAGCCTTGGGGGACAGGTTAATCAGCCCCAGCATTTT,CASSLGGQVNQPQHF
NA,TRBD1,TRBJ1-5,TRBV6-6,TGTGCCAGCAGGACAGGGATGACTCAGCCCCAGCATTTT,CASRTGMTQPQHF
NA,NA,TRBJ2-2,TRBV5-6,TGTGCCAGCAGCCGCACCTTCGAGTACACCGGGGAGCTGTTTTTT,CASSRTFEYTGELFF
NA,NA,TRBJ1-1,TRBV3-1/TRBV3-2,TGTGCCAGCAGCCTTCCGATGAACACTGAAGCTTTCTTT,CASSLPMNTEAFF
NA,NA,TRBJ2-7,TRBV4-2,TGTGCCAGCAGCCAAAGCGTAGAAATAGGGGAGCAGTACTTC,CASSQSVEIGEQYF
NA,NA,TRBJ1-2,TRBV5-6,TGTGCCAGCAGCTTGGCAGGCCCATATGGCTACACCTTC,CASSLAGPYGYTF
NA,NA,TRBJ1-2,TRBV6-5,TGTGCCAGCAGTCCCGACTATGGCTACACCTTC,CASSPDYGYTF
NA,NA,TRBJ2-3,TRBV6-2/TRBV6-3,TGTGCCAGCAGTTTTTCCGGGACACCCATAACCTACACAGATACGCAGTATTTT,CASSFSGTPITYTDTQYF
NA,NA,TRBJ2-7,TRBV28,TGTGCCAGCAGTTTGACGACAAGAGTAGGGAGAGAGCAGTACTTC,CASSLTTRVGREQYF
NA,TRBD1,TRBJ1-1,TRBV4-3,TGCGCCAGCAGCCAAGATAACAGGGGCTCCACTGAAGCTTTCTTT,CASSQDNRGSTEAFF
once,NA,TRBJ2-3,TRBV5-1,TGCGCCAGCAGCCCCAGGGCGGGGGCCCTACGTGGCACAGATACGCAGTATTTT,CASSPRAGALRGTDTQYF
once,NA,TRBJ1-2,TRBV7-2,TGTGCCAGCAAACTTAGGCCTCTCTCTGGGGGCTACACCTTC,CASKLRPLSGGYTF
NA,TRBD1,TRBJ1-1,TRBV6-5,TGTGCCAGCAGGTACTGGGACAGGGATGGCACTGAAGCTTTCTTT,CASRYWDRDGTEAFF
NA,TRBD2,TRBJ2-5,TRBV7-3,TGTGCCAGCAGCCCTATAGCGGGAGTTGAGACCCAGTACTTC,CASSPIAGVETQYF
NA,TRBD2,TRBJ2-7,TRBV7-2,TGTGCCAGCAGCTGGACTAGCGGCACCTACGAGCAGTACTTC,CASSWTSGTYEQYF
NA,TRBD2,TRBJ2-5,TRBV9,TGTGCCAGCAGCGTGACTAGCTCTGAGACCCAGTACTTC,CASSVTSSETQYF
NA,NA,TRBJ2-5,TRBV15,TGTGCCACCAGCAGAGAGATGGTCGGGTTCGGAACCCAGTACTTC,CATSREMVGFGTQYF
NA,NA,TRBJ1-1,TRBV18,TGTGCCAGCTCCCCCGGGACGGCACAAATGAACACTGAAGCTTTCTTT,CASSPGTAQMNTEAFF
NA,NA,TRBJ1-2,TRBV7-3,TGTGCCAGCAGCTACTTACCGGGAACTAACTATGGCTACACCTTC,CASSYLPGTNYGYTF
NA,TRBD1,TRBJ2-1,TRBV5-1,TGCGCCAGCAGCACGGGACAGACCAATGAGCAGTTCTTC,CASSTGQTNEQFF
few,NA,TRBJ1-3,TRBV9,TGTGCCAGCAAACCGGGATCTGGAAACACCATATATTTT,CASKPGSGNTIYF
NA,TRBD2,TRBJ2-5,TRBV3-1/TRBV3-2,TGTGCCAGCAGCCTCGGGACTAGCGGGAGGGAGACCCAGTACTTC,CASSLGTSGRETQYF
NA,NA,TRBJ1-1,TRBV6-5,TGTGCCAGCAGTTACTCTGGTCCAGGACGGGCTGAAGCTTTCTTT,CASSYSGPGRAEAFF
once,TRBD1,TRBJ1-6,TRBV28,TGTGCCAGCAGTTTAAGACAGGGCGGGAATTCACCCCTCCACTTT,CASSLRQGGNSPLHF
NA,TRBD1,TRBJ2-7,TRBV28,TGTGCCAGCAGGGCTCCAGGGGGTACCTACGAGCAGTACTTC,CASRAPGGTYEQYF
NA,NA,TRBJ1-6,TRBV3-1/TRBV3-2,TGTGCCAGCAGCCGAGGACAGTTTAATTCACCCCTCCACTTT,CASSRGQFNSPLHF
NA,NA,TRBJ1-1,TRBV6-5,TGTGCCAGCAGCCCAAACACTGAAGCTTTCTTT,CASSPNTEAFF
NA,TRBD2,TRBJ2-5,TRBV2,TGTGCCAGCTTCTTGTTCAAACGGGAGGGGGTAGAAGAGACCCAGTACTTC,CASFLFKREGVEETQYF
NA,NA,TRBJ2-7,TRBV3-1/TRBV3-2,TGTGCCAGCAGCCATATCTACGAGCAGTACTTC,CASSHIYEQYF
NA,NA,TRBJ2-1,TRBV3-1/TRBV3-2,TGTGCCAGCAGCCAGCCGCGAGGTGAGCAGTTCTTC,CASSQPRGEQFF
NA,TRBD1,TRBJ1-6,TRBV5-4,TGTGCCAGCAGCTTTGGACAGGGTGTCTCACCCCTCCACTTT,CASSFGQGVSPLHF